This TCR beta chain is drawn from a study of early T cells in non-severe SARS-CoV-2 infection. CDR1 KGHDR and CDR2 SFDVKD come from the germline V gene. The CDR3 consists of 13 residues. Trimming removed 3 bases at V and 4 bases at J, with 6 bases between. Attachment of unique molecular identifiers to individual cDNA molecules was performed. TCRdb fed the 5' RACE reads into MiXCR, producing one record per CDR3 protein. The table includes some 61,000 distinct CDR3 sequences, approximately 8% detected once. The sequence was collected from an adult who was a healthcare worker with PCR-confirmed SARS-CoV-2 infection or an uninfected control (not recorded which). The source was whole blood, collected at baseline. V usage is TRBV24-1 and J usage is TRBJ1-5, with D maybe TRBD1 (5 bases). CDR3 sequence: CATSDDRNQPQHF. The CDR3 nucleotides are TGTGCCACCAGTGATGACAGAAATCAGCCCCAGCATTTT.